This T cell receptor delta chain was obtained from a study of gamma-delta T cells after stem cell transplantation. As to this clone: A much larger clone sits a single nucleotide away, making a read error possible.

The CDR3 sequence is 23 residues long. Germline CDR1 TSWWSYY, CDR2 QGS. V lost 0 bases, J lost 0 bases, and 32 bases lay in between. TCRdb reanalysed the RT-PCR reads with CATT. Among roughly 3,100 delta-chain clones listed, roughly a fifth were seen once. V gene TRDV1 combines with J gene TRDJ1; TRDD2 is a possible D gene (6 bases). Source material: gamma-delta T cells. The sequence came from a human donor. It is not recorded whose cells these are; they may come from a transplant donor. The CDR3 DNA follows: TGTGCTCTTGGGGAACTAGGGCGGCCTTCCCGCGGGGACCGGGCCGGGTACACCGATAAACTCATCTTT. This sequence encodes CALGELGRPSRGDRAGYTDKLIF.